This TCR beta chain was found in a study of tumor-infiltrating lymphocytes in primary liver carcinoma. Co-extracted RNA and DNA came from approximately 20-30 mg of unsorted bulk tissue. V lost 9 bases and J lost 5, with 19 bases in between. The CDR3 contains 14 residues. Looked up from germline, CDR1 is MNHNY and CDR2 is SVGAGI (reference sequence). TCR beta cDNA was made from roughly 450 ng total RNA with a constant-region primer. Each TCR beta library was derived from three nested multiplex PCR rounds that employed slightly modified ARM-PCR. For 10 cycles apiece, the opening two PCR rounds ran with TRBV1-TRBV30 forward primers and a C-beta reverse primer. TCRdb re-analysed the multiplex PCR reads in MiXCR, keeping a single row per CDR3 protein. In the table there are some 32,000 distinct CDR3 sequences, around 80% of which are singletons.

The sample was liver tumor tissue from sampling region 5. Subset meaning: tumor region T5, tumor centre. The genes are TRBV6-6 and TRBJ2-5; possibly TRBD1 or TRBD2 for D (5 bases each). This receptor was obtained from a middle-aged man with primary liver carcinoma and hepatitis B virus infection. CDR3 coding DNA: TGTGCCAGAAGTCCCGGCGGGCGACAGGAGACCCAGTACTTC. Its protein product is CARSPGGRQETQYF.